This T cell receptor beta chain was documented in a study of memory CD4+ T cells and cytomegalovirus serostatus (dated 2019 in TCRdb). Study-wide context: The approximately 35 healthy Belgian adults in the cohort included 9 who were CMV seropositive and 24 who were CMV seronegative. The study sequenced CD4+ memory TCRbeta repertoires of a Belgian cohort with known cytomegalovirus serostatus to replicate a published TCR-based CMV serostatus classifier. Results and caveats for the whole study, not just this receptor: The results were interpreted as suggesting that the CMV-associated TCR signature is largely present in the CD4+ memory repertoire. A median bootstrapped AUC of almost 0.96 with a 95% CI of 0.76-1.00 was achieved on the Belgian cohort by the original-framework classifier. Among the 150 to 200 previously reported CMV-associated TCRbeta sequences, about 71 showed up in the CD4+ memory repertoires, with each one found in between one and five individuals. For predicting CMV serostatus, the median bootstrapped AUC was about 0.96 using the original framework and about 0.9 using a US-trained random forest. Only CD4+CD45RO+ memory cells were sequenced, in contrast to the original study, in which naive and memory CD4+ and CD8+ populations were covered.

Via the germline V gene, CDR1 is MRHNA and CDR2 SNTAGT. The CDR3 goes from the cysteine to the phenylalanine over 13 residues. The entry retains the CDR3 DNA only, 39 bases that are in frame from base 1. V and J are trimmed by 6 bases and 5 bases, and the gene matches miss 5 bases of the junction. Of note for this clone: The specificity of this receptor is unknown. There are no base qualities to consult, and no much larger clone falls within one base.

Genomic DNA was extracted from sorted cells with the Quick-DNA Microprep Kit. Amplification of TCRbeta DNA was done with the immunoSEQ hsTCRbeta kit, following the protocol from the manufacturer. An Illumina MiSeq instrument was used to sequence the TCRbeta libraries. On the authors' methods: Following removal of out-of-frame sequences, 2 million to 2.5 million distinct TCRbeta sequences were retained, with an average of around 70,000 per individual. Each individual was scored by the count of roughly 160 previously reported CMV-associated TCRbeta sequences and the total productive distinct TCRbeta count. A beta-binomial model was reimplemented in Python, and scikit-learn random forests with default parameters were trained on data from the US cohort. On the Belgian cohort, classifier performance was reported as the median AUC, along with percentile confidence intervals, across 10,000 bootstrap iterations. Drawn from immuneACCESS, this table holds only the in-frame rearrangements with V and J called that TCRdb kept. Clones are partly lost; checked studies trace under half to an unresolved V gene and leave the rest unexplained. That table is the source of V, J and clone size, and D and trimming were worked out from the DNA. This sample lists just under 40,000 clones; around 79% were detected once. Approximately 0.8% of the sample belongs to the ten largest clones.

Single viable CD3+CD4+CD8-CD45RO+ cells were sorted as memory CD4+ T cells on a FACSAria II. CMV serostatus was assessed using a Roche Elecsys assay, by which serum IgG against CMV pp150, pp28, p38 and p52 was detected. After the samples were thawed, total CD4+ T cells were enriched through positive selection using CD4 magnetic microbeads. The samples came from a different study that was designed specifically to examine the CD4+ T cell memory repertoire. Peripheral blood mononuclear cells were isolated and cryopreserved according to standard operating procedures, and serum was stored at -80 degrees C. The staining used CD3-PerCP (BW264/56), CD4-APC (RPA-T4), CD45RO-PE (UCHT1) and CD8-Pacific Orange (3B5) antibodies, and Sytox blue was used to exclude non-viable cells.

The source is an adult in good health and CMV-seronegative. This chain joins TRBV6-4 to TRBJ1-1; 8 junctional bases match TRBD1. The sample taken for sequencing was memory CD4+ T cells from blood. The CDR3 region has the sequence CASRLNRGTEAFF. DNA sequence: TGTGCCAGCAGGTTGAACAGGGGGACTGAAGCTTTCTTT.